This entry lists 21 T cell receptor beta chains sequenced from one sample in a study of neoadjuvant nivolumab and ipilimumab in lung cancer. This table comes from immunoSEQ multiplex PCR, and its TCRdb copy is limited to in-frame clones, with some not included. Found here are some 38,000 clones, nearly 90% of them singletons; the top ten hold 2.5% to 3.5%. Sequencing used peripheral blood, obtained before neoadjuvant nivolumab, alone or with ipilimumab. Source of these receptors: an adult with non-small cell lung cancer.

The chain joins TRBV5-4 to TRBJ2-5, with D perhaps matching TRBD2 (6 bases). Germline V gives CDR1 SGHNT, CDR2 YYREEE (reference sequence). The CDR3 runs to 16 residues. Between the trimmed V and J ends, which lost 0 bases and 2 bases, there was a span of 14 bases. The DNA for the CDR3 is TGTGCCAGCAGCTTGGGGTCGGGAGTCGGACAAGAGACCCAGTACTTC. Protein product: CASSLGSGVGQETQYF.

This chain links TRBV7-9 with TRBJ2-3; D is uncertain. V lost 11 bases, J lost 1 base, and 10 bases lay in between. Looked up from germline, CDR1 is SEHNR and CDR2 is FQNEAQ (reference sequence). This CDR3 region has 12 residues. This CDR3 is CAPDGGTDTQYF. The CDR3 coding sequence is TGTGCCCCGGATGGAGGCACAGATACGCAGTATTTT.

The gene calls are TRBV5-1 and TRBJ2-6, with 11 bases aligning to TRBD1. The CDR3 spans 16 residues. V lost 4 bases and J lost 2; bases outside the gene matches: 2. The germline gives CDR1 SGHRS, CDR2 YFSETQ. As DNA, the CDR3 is TGCGCCAGCAGCAGGACAGGGGGCACTGGGGCCAACGTCCTGACTTTC. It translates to CASSRTGGTGANVLTF.

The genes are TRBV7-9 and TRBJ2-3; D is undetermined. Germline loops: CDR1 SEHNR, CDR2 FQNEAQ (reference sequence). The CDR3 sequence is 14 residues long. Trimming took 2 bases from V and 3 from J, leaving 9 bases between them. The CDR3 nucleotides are TGTGCCAGCAGCTTATCCCCCTGGACAGATACGCAGTATTTT. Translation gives CASSLSPWTDTQYF.

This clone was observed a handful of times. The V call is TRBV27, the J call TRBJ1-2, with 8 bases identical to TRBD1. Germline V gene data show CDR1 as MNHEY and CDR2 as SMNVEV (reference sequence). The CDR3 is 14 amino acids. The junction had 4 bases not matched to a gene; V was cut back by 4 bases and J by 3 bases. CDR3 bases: TGTGCCAGCAGTTATACAGGGGGAGACTATGGCTACACCTTC. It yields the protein CASSYTGGDYGYTF.

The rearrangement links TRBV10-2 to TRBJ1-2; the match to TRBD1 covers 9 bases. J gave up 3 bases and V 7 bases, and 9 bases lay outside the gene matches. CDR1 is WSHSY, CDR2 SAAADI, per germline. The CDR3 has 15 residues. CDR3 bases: TGCGCCAGCAACGATCCGGGACAGGGTTACTATGGCTACACCTTC. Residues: CASNDPGQGYYGYTF.

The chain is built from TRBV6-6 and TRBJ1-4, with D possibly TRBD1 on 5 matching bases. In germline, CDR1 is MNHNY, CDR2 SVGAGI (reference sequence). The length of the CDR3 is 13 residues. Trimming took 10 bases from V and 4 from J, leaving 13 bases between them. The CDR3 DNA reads TGTGCCACCAGGGTAAGTGTTAATGAAAAACTGTTTTTT. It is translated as CATRVSVNEKLFF.

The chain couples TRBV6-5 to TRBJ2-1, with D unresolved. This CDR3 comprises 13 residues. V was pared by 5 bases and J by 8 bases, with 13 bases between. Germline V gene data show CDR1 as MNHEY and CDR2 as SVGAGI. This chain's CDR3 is CASSRVARDEQFF. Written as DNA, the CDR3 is TGTGCCAGCAGTCGGGTAGCTCGCGATGAGCAGTTCTTC.

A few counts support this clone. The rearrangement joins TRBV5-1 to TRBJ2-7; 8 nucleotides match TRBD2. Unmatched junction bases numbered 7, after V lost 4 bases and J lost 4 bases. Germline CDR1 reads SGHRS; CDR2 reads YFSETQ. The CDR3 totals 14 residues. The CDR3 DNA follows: TGCGCCAGCAGCCGAGGGACTAGTGGGTACGAGCAGTACTTC. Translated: CASSRGTSGYEQYF.

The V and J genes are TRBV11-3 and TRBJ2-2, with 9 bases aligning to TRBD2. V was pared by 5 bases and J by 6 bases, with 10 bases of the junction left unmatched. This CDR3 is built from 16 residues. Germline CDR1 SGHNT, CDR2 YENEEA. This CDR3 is CASSPIAGDLPGELFF. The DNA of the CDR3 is TGTGCCAGCAGCCCCATAGCGGGAGATTTGCCCGGGGAGCTGTTTTTT. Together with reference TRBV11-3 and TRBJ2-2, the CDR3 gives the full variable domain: EAGVVQSPRYKIIEKKQPVAFWCNPISGHNTLYWYLQNLGQGPELLIRYENEEAVDDSQLPKDRFSAERLKGVDSTLKIQPAELGDSAVYLCASSPIAGDLPGELFFGEGSRLTVL.

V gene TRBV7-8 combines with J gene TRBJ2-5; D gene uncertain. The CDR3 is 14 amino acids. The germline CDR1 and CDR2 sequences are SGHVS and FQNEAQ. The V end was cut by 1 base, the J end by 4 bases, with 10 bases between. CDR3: CASSLEQFRETQYF. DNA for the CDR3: TGTGCCAGCAGCTTAGAACAGTTCCGAGAGACCCAGTACTTC.

DNA of the CDR3: TGCGCCAGCAGCCAAGCCGTAGCGGGACTCTACGAGCAGTACTTC. This codes for CASSQAVAGLYEQYF. The chain employs TRBV4-3 and TRBJ2-7; 8 bases map to TRBD2. V shed 1 base, J shed 3 bases, and the junction held 5 bases outside the gene matches. The germline V gene has CDR1 LGHNA and CDR2 YSLEER. The length of the CDR3 is 15 residues.

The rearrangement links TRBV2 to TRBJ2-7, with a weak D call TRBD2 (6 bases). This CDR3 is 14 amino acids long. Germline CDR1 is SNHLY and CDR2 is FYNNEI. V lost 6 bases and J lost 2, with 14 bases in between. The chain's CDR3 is CASRGRESPYEQYF. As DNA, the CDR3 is TGTGCCAGCAGGGGCCGGGAGTCCCCCTACGAGCAGTACTTC.

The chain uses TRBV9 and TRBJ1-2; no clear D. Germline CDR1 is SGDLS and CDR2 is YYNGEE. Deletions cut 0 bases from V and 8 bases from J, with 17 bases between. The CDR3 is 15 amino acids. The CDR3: CASSVDGVAVTGYTF. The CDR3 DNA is TGTGCCAGCAGCGTAGATGGGGTAGCAGTTACCGGCTACACCTTC.

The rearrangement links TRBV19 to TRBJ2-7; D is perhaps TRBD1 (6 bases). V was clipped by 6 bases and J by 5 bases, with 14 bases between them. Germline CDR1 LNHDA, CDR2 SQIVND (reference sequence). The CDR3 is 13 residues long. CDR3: CASRAAGGHEQYF. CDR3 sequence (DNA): TGTGCCAGTAGAGCAGCTGGGGGCCACGAGCAGTACTTC.

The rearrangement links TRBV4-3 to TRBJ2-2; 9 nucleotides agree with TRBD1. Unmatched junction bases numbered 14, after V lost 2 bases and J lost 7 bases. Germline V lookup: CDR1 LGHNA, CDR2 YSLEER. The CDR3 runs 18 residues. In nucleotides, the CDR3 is TGCGCCAGCAGCCAAAACCCCGGGGACAGGGTGAATGTCGGGGAGCTGTTTTTT. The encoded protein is CASSQNPGDRVNVGELFF.

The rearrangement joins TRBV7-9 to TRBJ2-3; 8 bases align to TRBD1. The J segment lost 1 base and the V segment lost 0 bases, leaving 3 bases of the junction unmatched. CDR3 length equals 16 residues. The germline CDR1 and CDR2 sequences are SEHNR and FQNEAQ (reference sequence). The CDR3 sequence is CASSLAAGQGTDTQYF. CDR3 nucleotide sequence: TGTGCCAGCAGCTTAGCCGCGGGACAGGGCACAGATACGCAGTATTTT.

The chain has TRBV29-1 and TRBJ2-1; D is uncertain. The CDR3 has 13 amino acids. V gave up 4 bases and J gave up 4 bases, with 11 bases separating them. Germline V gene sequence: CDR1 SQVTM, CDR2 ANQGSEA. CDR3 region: CSVVTDSYNEQFF. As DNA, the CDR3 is TGCAGCGTTGTTACGGATTCATACAATGAGCAGTTCTTC.

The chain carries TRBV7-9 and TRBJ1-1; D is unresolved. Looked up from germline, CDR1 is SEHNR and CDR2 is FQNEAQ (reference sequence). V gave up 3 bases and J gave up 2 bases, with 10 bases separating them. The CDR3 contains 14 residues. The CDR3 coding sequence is TGTGCCAGCAGCTTCATCGACACTAACACTGAAGCTTTCTTT. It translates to CASSFIDTNTEAFF.

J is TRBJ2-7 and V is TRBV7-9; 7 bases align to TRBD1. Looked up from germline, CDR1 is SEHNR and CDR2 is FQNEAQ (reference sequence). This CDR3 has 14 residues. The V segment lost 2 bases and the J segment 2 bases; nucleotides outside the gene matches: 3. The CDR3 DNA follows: TGTGCCAGCAGCTTATGGGACAGTACCTACGAGCAGTACTTC. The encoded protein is CASSLWDSTYEQYF. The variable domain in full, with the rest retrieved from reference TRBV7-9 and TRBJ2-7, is DTGVSQNPRHKITKRGQNVTFRCDPISEHNRLYWYRQTLGQGPEFLTYFQNEAQLEKSRLLSDRFSAERPKGSFSTLEIQRTEQGDSAMYLCASSLWDSTYEQYFGPGTRLTVT.

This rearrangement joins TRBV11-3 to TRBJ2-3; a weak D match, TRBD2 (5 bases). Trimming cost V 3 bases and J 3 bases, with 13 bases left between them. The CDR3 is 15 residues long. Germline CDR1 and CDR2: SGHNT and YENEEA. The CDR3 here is CASSFVGADTDTQYF. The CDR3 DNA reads TGTGCCAGCAGCTTCGTCGGAGCGGATACAGATACGCAGTATTTT.